These 13 T cell receptor beta chains originate from one sample sequenced in a study of T cells in Graves' hyperthyroidism and ophthalmopathy. Amplified TCR beta CDR3 regions derived from RNA transcripts. With the HTBI primer set, the TCR CDR3 went through a first round of RT-PCR. TCRdb passed the multiplex PCR reads through MiXCR, listing each CDR3 protein once. The sample gives about 380,000 distinct CDR3 sequences, about 15% of which show up once; 8% to 13% is in the top ten. Sequenced input: blood. The source of these receptors is an older woman with Graves' hyperthyroidism.

A remark on this clonotype: One end of the junction is discordant with germline, which a read error may explain. The genes are TRBV19 and TRBJ2-1; weak D call: TRBD1 (6 bases). Per the germline V gene, CDR1 is LNHDA and CDR2 is SQIVND (reference sequence). The length of the CDR3 is 13 residues. In DNA form, the CDR3 reads TGTGCCAGTAGTACGGACCAGGGGTATGAGCAGCTCTTC. Translating it yields CASSTDQGYEQLF. Drawing the rest from reference TRBV19 and TRBJ2-1, the complete variable domain is DGGITQSPKYLFRKEGQNVTLSCEQNLNHDAMYWYRQDPGQGLRLIYYSQIVNDFQKGDIAEGYSVSREKKESFPLTVTSAQKNPTAFYLCASSTDQGYEQLFGPGTRLTVL.

This clonotype was counted at least ten times. The V call is TRBV19, the J call TRBJ1-2, with TRBD1 identical over 8 bases. The junction had 7 bases not matched to a gene; V was cut back by 3 bases and J by 4 bases. Germline-derived CDR1 and CDR2 are LNHDA and SQIVND (reference sequence). The CDR3 length is 15 residues. CDR3 sequence: CASSISGQVFYGYTF. The CDR3 nucleotides are TGTGCCAGTAGTATCTCGGGACAGGTCTTCTATGGCTACACCTTC.

This clonotype was observed a handful of times. The chain employs TRBV15 and TRBJ1-5; 10 bases map to TRBD1. V gave up 3 bases and J gave up 1 base; unmatched junction bases: 3. This CDR3 region has 16 residues. The germline gives CDR1 LNHNV, CDR2 YYDKDF (reference sequence). The CDR3 reads CATSRGQGKSNQPQHF. Here the CDR3 DNA reads TGTGCCACCAGCAGGGGACAGGGGAAGAGCAATCAGCCCCAGCATTTT.

This chain links TRBV25-1 with TRBJ2-1, with 12 bases lining up with TRBD2. After removal of 3 bases from V and 8 bases from J, the junction contained 5 bases not matched to a gene. The CDR3 spans 15 residues. Germline values: CDR1 MGHDK, CDR2 SYGVNS. CDR3 DNA sequence: TGTGCCAGCAGTGATTGGACTAGCGGGGTTGATGAGCAGTTCTTC. Translation gives CASSDWTSGVDEQFF.

The V and J genes are TRBV20-1 and TRBJ1-2; 9 nucleotides match TRBD1. The V gene end was trimmed by 6 bases and the J gene end by 5 bases; junction bases not matched to a gene: 13. This CDR3 region has 15 residues. Germline V gene lookup returns CDR1 DFQATT and CDR2 SNEGSKA (reference sequence). CDR3 DNA sequence: TGCAGTGCCCCAGGGACAGGGCCGCAGATTTATGGCTACACCTTC. Protein product: CSAPGTGPQIYGYTF.

The chain couples TRBV28 to TRBJ2-1; possibly TRBD1 or TRBD2 for D (6 bases each). The CDR3 contains 15 residues. V was trimmed by 6 bases and J by 9 bases, leaving 21 bases between them. In germline, CDR1 is MDHEN, CDR2 SYDVKM. The CDR3 reads CASSRGRRYGVEQFF. The CDR3 coding sequence is TGTGCCAGCAGCCGGGGGCGGAGATACGGCGTTGAGCAGTTCTTC.

This sequence joins TRBV18 and TRBJ2-1, with D unclear. This CDR3 is 16 amino acids long. In germline, CDR1 is KGHSH, CDR2 LQKENI. Trimming left V 4 bases short and J 7 bases short, with 20 bases between. The CDR3 DNA sequence: TGTGCCAGCTCACTCCCCAACCAGGTCCGATCAAATGAGCAGTTCTTC. Translation gives CASSLPNQVRSNEQFF.

This clonotype was detected only a few times. The chain is built from TRBV10-3 and TRBJ1-2; D is possibly TRBD1 (6 bases). There are 16 residues in the CDR3. V lost 4 bases and J lost 4, with 19 bases in between. Germline V gene lookup returns CDR1 ENHRY and CDR2 SYGVKD. Here the CDR3 DNA reads TGTGCCATCAGTGGGACCAAACAGGGCCCAAGCTATGGCTACACCTTC. Translating it yields CAISGTKQGPSYGYTF.

CDR3 sequence reads: CASYWDAANEQFF. The CDR3 nucleotides read TGCGCCAGCTACTGGGACGCCGCAAATGAGCAGTTCTTC. V is TRBV5-1 and J is TRBJ2-1, with D possibly being TRBD1 or TRBD2 (5 bases each). Trimming cost V 7 bases and J 7 bases, with 15 bases left between them. Germline values: CDR1 SGHRS, CDR2 YFSETQ. The CDR3 is 13 amino acids.

This clonotype was observed many times. This rearrangement joins TRBV6-1 to TRBJ1-2; D possibly corresponds to TRBD1 (5 bases). The CDR3 has 14 amino acids. Germline V gene data show CDR1 as MNHNS and CDR2 as SASEGT. Trimming removed 3 bases from V and 5 bases from J, with 13 bases in between. The CDR3 is CASSEGRLGYGYTF. DNA for the CDR3: TGTGCCAGCAGTGAGGGACGGCTTGGGTATGGCTACACCTTC.

This clonotype was seen at least ten times. V and J are TRBV3-1 and TRBJ2-1; weak D call: TRBD1 (5 bases). This CDR3 is 15 amino acids long. V shed 2 bases and J shed 3 bases, with 11 bases lying between them. CDR1 LGHDT and CDR2 YNNKEL come from the germline V gene (reference sequence). CDR3 in amino acids: CASSQQPGIYNEQFF. The CDR3 DNA is TGTGCCAGCAGCCAACAACCAGGGATCTACAATGAGCAGTTCTTC.

This clonotype was observed a single time. V gene TRBV18 combines with J gene TRBJ2-1; 7 bases are a match to TRBD2. CDR3 length: 14 residues. Per germline, CDR1 KGHSH and CDR2 LQKENI. V lost 3 bases to trimming and J lost 9 bases; unmatched junction nucleotides: 8. The CDR3 coding sequence is TGTGCCAGCTCACCTAGGACTAGTAGTGGTGAGCAGTTCTTC. It encodes CASSPRTSSGEQFF.

This clonotype came up many times. The genes are TRBV6-1 and TRBJ2-2, with 10 nucleotides matching TRBD2. V lost 5 bases, J lost 4 bases, and 4 bases stayed unmatched. Germline CDR1 and CDR2: MNHNS and SASEGT. CDR3 length: 15 amino acids. CDR3 coding DNA: TGTGCCAGCAGTTGGACTAGCGGAAGCACCGGGGAGCTGTTTTTT. It encodes CASSWTSGSTGELFF.